These 7 T cell receptor beta chains originate from one sample sequenced in a study of vaccination and CD4 T cells after COVID-19. Oncomine TCR Beta short-read sequencing was applied to DNA from cultured CD4+ T cells. From the PCR reads, TCRdb called clonotypes with MiXCR, one entry per CDR3 protein. The sample shows about 26,000 distinct CDR3 sequences, roughly two fifths of them seen only once. Their antigen targets remain unknown. Time point in this sample: late sampling 161 to 241 days after vaccination in a few convalescent patients. Treatment here: roughly ten-day PBMC culture with coronavirus spike peptide pools or control peptides (ViraFEST assay). This specimen was CD4+ T cells from blood, cultured in vitro, taken about 7 months after SARS-CoV-2 vaccination. Source of these receptors: a human donor who had recovered from COVID-19.

This clonotype occurred a few times. The CDR3 coding sequence is TGCAGTGCCCCCGGGACAGGGGGCGAGGTCACTGAAGCTTTCTTT. It yields the protein CSAPGTGGEVTEAFF. This chain uses TRBV20-1 with TRBJ1-1, with TRBD1 identical over 12 bases. The CDR3 spans 15 residues. Germline V CDR1 and CDR2: DFQATT, SNEGSKA (reference sequence). V shed 6 bases, J shed 4 bases, and the junction held 9 bases outside the gene matches.

Only one count was recorded for this clonotype. The CDR3 sequence: CASRGGRTNYGYTF. CDR3 bases: TGTGCCAGCCGGGGGGGGCGGACTAACTATGGCTACACCTTC. The genes are TRBV2 and TRBJ1-2; a possible D gene is TRBD1 (6 bases). The CDR3 loop spans 14 amino acids. Germline CDR1 SNHLY, CDR2 FYNNEI. The germline V and J ends were trimmed by 8 bases and 0 bases, with 13 bases remaining between them.

V and J are TRBV7-9 and TRBJ1-1; a possible D gene is TRBD1 (5 bases). CDR1 is SEHNR and CDR2 is FQNEAQ in the germline V gene (reference sequence). The CDR3 is 12 residues long. V was pared by 5 bases and J by 7 bases, with 11 bases between. CDR3 coding DNA: TGTGCCAGCAGCCTGACAGAAATTGAAGCTTTCTTT. Protein sequence: CASSLTEIEAFF.

This clonotype has only one observation. The chain uses TRBV24-1 and TRBJ1-5; 9 bases map to TRBD1. J was trimmed by 8 bases and V by 4 bases; bases with no gene match: 11. The germline V gene encodes CDR1 KGHDR and CDR2 SFDVKD. The CDR3 runs to 16 residues. The CDR3 loop reads CATSDARTGVREPQHF. DNA for the CDR3: TGTGCCACCAGTGACGCTCGGACAGGGGTTAGGGAGCCCCAGCATTTT.

This rearrangement joins TRBV4-2 to TRBJ2-7, with unresolved D. Trimming took off 0 bases at V and 3 bases at J, with 6 bases between the two ends. Germline lookup yields CDR1 LGHNA and CDR2 YNFKEQ. The CDR3 runs 13 residues. In nucleotides, the CDR3 is TGTGCCAGCAGCCAAGATCATGACTACGAGCAGTACTTC. As protein: CASSQDHDYEQYF.

This clonotype was observed a few times. This chain connects TRBV4-3 to TRBJ1-2; no reliable D call. Per germline, CDR1 LGHNA and CDR2 YSLEER. Deletions cut 4 bases from V and 4 bases from J, with 10 bases between. This CDR3 comprises 13 residues. CDR3 loop: CASSRGRSYGYTF. The CDR3 bases are TGCGCCAGCAGCCGAGGACGGAGCTATGGCTACACCTTC.

The chain is built from TRBV20-1 and TRBJ2-3; D is perhaps TRBD1 (9 bases). The V gene lost 5 bases and the J gene lost 5 bases, with 26 bases spanning the gap. The V gene's germline CDR1 is DFQATT and CDR2 SNEGSKA (reference sequence). The CDR3 is made up of 17 amino acids. The CDR3 DNA follows: TGCAGTGCTGGGTCTGATAGCGGGACAGGGAATGGAGATACGCAGTATTTT. It encodes CSAGSDSGTGNGDTQYF.